The following is a TCR beta chain sequence with its context. Its antigen is not known. A read error may explain this, as a much larger clone is one base away. CDR3 length: 15 residues. Trimming removed 3 bases from V and 7 bases from J; junction bases left unmatched: 5. Germline loops: CDR1 LGHNA, CDR2 YNFKEQ. These data come from a study of metastatic and nonmetastatic thyroid tumors. Study overall: The authors compared repertoires across blood and tumor or nodule tissue from malignant and benign thyroid patients. Study-level results: Malignant thyroid tumors reportedly exceeded benign nodules significantly in TCR beta diversity, with the difference appearing in blood and tumor.

TCRdb called clones again from the PCR reads with MiXCR. The sample holds tens of thousands of clones, less than 20% seen once. All patients were untreated before thyroid surgery. The source of this sequence is a female donor with papillary thyroid cancer or a benign thyroid nodule (not recorded which). Some clones in this sample may be carry-over from other donors' samples. The chain employs TRBV4-2 and TRBJ2-2, with TRBD2 matching 10 bases. The material sequenced was tumor tissue. DNA of the CDR3: TGTGCCAGCAGCCAGCTAGCGGGAGAGGTCGGGGAGCTGTTTTTT. Protein: CASSQLAGEVGELFF.